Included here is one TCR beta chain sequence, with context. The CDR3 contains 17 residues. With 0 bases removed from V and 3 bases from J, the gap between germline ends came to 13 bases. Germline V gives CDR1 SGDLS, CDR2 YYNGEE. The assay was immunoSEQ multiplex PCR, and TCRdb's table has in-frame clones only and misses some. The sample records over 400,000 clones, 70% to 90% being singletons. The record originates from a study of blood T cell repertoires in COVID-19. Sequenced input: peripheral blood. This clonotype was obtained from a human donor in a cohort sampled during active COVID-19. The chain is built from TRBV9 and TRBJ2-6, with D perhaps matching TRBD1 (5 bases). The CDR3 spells CASSVVRGAFGANVLTF. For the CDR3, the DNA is TGTGCCAGCAGCGTAGTTAGGGGCGCATTTGGGGCCAACGTCCTGACTTTC.